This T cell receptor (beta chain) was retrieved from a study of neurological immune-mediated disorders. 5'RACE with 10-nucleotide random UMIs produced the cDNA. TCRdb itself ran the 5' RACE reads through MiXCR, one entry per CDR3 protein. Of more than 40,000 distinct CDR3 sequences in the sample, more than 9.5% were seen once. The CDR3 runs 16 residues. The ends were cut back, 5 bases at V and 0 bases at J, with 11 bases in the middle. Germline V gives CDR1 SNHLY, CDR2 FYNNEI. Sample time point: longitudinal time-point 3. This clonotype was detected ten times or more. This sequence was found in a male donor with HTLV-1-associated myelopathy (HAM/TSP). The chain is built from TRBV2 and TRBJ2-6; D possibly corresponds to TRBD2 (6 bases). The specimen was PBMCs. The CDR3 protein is CASSKGLSSGANVLTF. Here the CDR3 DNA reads TGTGCCAGCAGTAAGGGACTGAGCTCTGGGGCCAACGTCCTGACTTTC.